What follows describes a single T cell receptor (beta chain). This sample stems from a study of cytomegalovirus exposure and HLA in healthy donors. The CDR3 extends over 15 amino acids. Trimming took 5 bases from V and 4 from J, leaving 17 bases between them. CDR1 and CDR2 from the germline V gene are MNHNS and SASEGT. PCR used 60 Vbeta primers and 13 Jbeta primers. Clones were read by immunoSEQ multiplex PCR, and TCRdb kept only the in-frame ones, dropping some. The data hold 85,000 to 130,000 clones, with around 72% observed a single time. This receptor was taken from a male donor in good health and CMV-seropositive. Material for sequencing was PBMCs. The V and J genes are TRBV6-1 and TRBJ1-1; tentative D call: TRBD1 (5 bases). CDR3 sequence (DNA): TGTGCCAGCAGTTTCGCGGGCGGGACGATCACTGAAGCTTTCTTT. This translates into CASSFAGGTITEAFF.